A selection of T cell receptor beta chains follows, all from one sample in a study of blood T cell repertoires in COVID-19. TCRdb keeps only in-frame clones here, not all; method: immunoSEQ multiplex PCR. The sample records about 230,000 clones, roughly 80% being singletons. Sample: peripheral blood. The receptors were gathered from a woman aged 80 or over with acute or convalescent COVID-19. CDR3s include the opening cysteine and the closing phenylalanine or tryptophan. A D gene is named only where the DNA matches it firmly. Where a row states a size, it is once, few, many or the class of an expanded clone; other rows omit it.

D	J	size	V	CDR3	DNA
TRBD1	TRBJ1-3	-	TRBV18	CASSLGGTGTGLNTIYF	TGTGCCAGCTCGCTGGGTGGAACCGGGACAGGGCTGAACACCATATATTTT
TRBD2	TRBJ2-7	-	TRBV7-2	CASSPLGAGGLAYEQYF	TGTGCCAGCAGCCCCCTAGGGGCGGGGGGGCTAGCGTACGAGCAGTACTTC
TRBD1	TRBJ2-3	-	TRBV25-1	CASRAGGADTQYF	TGTGCGAGCAGGGCAGGGGGAGCAGATACGCAGTATTTT
TRBD1	TRBJ1-3	-	TRBV18	CASSAGQTYSGNTIYF	TGTGCCAGCTCCGCGGGACAGACCTACTCTGGAAACACCATATATTTT
TRBD1	TRBJ1-6	-	TRBV11-2	CASGPGQGQSPLHF	TGTGCCAGCGGTCCGGGACAGGGTCAATCACCCCTCCACTTT
TRBD1	TRBJ1-1	-	TRBV19	CASSIVSGTGAYTEAFF	TGTGCCAGTAGTATAGTATCCGGGACAGGGGCCTACACTGAAGCTTTCTTT
-	TRBJ2-7	-	TRBV3-1/TRBV3-2	CASRDSRVHEQYF	TGTGCCAGCAGGGACTCGAGGGTCCACGAGCAGTACTTC
TRBD2	TRBJ2-3	-	TRBV30	CAWSGRGGTDTQYF	TGTGCCTGGAGTGGCCGGGGGGGCACAGATACGCAGTATTTT
-	TRBJ2-1	-	TRBV3-1/TRBV3-2	CASSQGSTRGNEQFF	TGTGCCAGCAGCCAAGGGTCGACTCGGGGCAATGAGCAGTTCTTC
TRBD2	TRBJ2-5	once	TRBV18	CASSPSGGVQETQYF	TGTGCCAGCTCACCTAGCGGGGGGGTCCAAGAGACCCAGTACTTC
TRBD2	TRBJ2-5	-	TRBV5-1	CASSAAGGLQTQYF	TGCGCCAGCAGCGCAGCGGGAGGGTTACAGACCCAGTACTTC
TRBD1	TRBJ1-2	-	TRBV30	CAWSGDRDGYTF	TGTGCCTGGAGTGGGGACAGGGATGGCTACACCTTC